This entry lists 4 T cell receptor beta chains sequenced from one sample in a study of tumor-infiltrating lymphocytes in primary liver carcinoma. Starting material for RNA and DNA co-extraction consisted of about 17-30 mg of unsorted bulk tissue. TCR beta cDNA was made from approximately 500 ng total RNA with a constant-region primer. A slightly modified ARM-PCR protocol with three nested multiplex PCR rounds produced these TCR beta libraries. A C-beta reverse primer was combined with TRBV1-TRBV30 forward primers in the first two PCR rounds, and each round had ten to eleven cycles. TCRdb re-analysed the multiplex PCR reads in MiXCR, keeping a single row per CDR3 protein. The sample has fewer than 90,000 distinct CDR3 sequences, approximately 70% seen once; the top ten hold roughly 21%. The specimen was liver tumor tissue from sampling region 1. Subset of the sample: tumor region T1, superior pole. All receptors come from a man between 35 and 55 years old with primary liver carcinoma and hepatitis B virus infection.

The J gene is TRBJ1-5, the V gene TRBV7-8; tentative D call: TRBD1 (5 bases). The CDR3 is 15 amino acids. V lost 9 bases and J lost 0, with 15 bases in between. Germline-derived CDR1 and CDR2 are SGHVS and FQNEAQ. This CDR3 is CASIRGSYSNQPQHF. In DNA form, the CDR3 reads TGTGCCAGTATTAGGGGTAGCTATAGCAATCAGCCCCAGCATTTT.

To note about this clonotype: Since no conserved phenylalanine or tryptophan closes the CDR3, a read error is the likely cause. CDR3 nucleotides: TGCGCCAGCAGCCAAGGAGGGGCCGATTATGGCTACACCTAC. Translation: CASSQGGADYGYTY. This sequence joins TRBV4-1 and TRBJ1-2, with TRBD1 as a possible D gene (5 bases). Germline CDR1 MGHRA, CDR2 YSYEKL. The CDR3 has 14 residues. Trimming took off 1 base at V and 5 bases at J, with 11 bases between the two ends.

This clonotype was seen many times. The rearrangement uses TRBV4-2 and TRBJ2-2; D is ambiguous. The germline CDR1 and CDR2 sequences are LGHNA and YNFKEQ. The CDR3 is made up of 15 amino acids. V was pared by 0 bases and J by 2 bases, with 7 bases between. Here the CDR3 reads CASSQELGNTGELFF. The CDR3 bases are TGTGCCAGCAGCCAAGAGCTGGGAAACACCGGGGAGCTGTTTTTT.

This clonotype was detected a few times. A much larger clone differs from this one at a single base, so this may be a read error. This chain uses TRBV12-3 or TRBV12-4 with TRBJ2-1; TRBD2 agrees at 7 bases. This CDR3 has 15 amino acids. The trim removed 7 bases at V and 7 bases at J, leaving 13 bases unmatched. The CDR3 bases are TGTGCCAGCATCCCCGGGGCGGGAGTGCGGAATGAGCAGTTCTTC. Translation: CASIPGAGVRNEQFF.